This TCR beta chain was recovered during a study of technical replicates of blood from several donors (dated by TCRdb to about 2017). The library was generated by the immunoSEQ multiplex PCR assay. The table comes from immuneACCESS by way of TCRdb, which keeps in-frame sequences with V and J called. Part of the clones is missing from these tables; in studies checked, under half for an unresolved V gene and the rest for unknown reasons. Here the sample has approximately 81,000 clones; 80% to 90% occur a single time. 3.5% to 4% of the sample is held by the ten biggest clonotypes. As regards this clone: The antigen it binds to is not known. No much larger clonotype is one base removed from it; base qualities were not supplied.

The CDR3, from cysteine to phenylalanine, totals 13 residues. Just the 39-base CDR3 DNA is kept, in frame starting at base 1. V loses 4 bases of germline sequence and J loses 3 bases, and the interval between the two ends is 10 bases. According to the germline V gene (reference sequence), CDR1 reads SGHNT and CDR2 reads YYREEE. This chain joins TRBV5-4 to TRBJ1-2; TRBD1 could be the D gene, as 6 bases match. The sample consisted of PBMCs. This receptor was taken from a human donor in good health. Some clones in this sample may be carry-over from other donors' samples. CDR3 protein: CASSPGGHYGYTF. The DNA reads TGTGCCAGCAGCCCGGGGGGGCACTATGGCTACACCTTC. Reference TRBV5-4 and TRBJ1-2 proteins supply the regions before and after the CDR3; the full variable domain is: ETGVTQSPTHLIKTRGQQVTLRCSSQSGHNTVSWYQQALGQGPQFIFQYYREEENGRGNFPPRFSGLQFPNYSSELNVNALELDDSALYLCASSPGGHYGYTFGSGTRLTVV.